This T cell receptor beta chain was recorded in a study of breast tumors, draining lymph nodes, adjacent tissues. MiXCR was run by TCRdb on the multiplex PCR reads, yielding one entry per CDR3 protein. The sample carries fewer than 80,000 distinct CDR3 sequences, less than 45% recorded once. Germline V gene sequence: CDR1 PRHDT, CDR2 FYEKMQ (reference sequence). This CDR3 is 14 amino acids long. With 5 bases clipped from V and 10 bases from J, the junction kept 6 bases outside the gene matches. Source material: breast tumor tissue. The chain combines TRBV13 with TRBJ1-6; 9 bases agree with TRBD1. The receptor was isolated from a female donor with breast cancer. Some clones in this sample may be carry-over from other donors' samples. The CDR3 loop is CASSGGQGYSPLHF. CDR3 in DNA: TGTGCCAGCAGCGGGGGACAGGGCTACTCACCCCTCCACTTT.